Listed here are 17 T cell receptor beta chains from one sample, sequenced in a study of blood T cell repertoires in COVID-19. Method: immunoSEQ multiplex PCR; TCRdb's copy keeps in-frame clones and lacks some. This table has roughly 73,000 clones, roughly 90% appearing once. Sequencing was performed on peripheral blood. The source of these receptors is a man in his 70s with active or convalescent COVID-19.

The chain recombines TRBV2 with TRBJ2-2; D unclear. This CDR3 has 13 amino acids. CDR1 and CDR2 from the germline V gene are SNHLY and FYNNEI. V dropped 4 bases and J dropped 6 bases, with 9 bases sitting between them. The CDR3: CASSVMVAGELFF. The CDR3 nucleotides read TGTGCCAGCAGTGTTATGGTAGCCGGGGAGCTGTTTTTT.

The genes are TRBV5-1 and TRBJ2-2; D is perhaps TRBD1 (6 bases). The CDR3 sequence is 19 residues long. Germline-derived CDR1 and CDR2 are SGHRS and YFSETQ. Deletions cut 0 bases from V and 4 bases from J, with 22 bases between. CDR3 amino acids: CASSLGPQGRTEGTGELFF. DNA for the CDR3: TGCGCCAGCAGCTTGGGGCCACAGGGTCGAACAGAGGGCACCGGGGAGCTGTTTTTT.

The gene calls are TRBV6-4 and TRBJ1-1; the match to TRBD1 covers 7 bases. With V trimmed by 5 bases and J by 4 bases, 4 bases remained unmatched. The CDR3 is 13 amino acids. From germline, CDR1 is MRHNA and CDR2 SNTAGT. This CDR3 reads CASSTGVGTEAFF. In DNA form, the CDR3 reads TGTGCCAGCAGTACAGGGGTAGGCACTGAAGCTTTCTTT.

The V call is TRBV1, the J call TRBJ2-1; TRBD2, the D gene given by the table, was not confirmed from the DNA. TRBV1 is annotated as a pseudogene. CDR3 size: 16 residues. Here the CDR3 DNA reads TGCACCAGCAGCCAAGGGTGGGGGGAGCGGCCCGGGGAGCAGTTCTTC. Translation gives CTSSQGWGERPGEQFF.

The chain joins TRBV29-1 to TRBJ2-3, with a possible D match to TRBD2 (6 bases). Per germline, CDR1 SQVTM and CDR2 ANQGSEA. CDR3 length: 15 amino acids. Between the trimmed V and J ends, which lost 2 bases and 2 bases, there was a span of 14 bases. DNA of the CDR3: TGCAGCGTTGAACCGGCGGGGAGAGACACAGATACGCAGTATTTT. Translation gives CSVEPAGRDTDTQYF.

The V and J genes are TRBV30 and TRBJ2-1; D call uncertain. The length of the CDR3 is 13 residues. V shed 6 bases and J shed 4 bases, with 13 bases lying between them. Germline V gene data show CDR1 as GTSNPN and CDR2 as SVGIG (reference sequence). The CDR3 loop is CACLGPSYNEQFF. DNA of the CDR3: TGTGCCTGCCTTGGGCCCTCATACAATGAGCAGTTCTTC.

The chain joins TRBV6-6 to TRBJ1-4; D ambiguous. V lost 5 bases to trimming and J lost 0 bases, with 16 bases between them. Germline V gene lookup returns CDR1 MNHNY and CDR2 SVGAGI (reference sequence). The CDR3 totals 17 residues. DNA for the CDR3: TGTGCCAGCAGTCCTAGGCGGAGGCCAACAACTAATGAAAAACTGTTTTTT. Translated: CASSPRRRPTTNEKLFF.

CDR3 sequence reads: CASTGRQGSHEQYF. The DNA of the CDR3 is TGTGCCAGCACCGGCCGGCAGGGGTCCCACGAGCAGTACTTC. The V and J genes are TRBV6-5 and TRBJ2-7, with TRBD1 as a possible D gene (6 bases). This CDR3 spans 14 amino acids. Germline V gene lookup returns CDR1 MNHEY and CDR2 SVGAGI. Trimming shortened V by 7 bases and J by 5 bases, and 18 bases separated the two germline ends.

The rearrangement joins TRBV7-2 to TRBJ1-4; D is ambiguous. CDR3 size: 16 residues. In germline, CDR1 is SGHTA, CDR2 FQGNSA. With 2 bases removed from V and 7 bases from J, the gap between germline ends came to 17 bases. CDR3 amino acids: CASSLWPPGGGEKLFF. CDR3 in DNA: TGTGCCAGCAGCTTATGGCCCCCCGGCGGTGGTGAAAAACTGTTTTTT.

The V gene is TRBV28, the J gene TRBJ2-6, with D maybe TRBD1 (6 bases). Trimming removed 4 bases at V and 3 bases at J, with 13 bases between. The CDR3 length is 16 residues. The germline V gene has CDR1 MDHEN and CDR2 SYDVKM. The CDR3 DNA is TGTGCCAGCAGTTCCCCGCAGGGGTTTGGGGCCAACGTCCTGACTTTC. Translating it yields CASSSPQGFGANVLTF.

V and J are TRBV29-1 and TRBJ1-1; D not resolved. The germline CDR1 and CDR2 sequences are SQVTM and ANQGSEA. The V and J ends lost 5 bases and 1 base respectively, with 11 bases between them. CDR3 size: 13 residues. In DNA form, the CDR3 reads TGCAGCGTTAGCGGGCGGGCGAACACTGAAGCTTTCTTT. Protein: CSVSGRANTEAFF.

The rearrangement links TRBV18 to TRBJ2-1, with 9 bases that match TRBD2. CDR3 length: 15 amino acids. Germline-derived CDR1 and CDR2 are KGHSH and LQKENI. With V trimmed by 2 bases and J by 6 bases, 5 bases remained unmatched. The CDR3 protein is CASSPVTSGPNEQFF. Written as DNA, the CDR3 is TGTGCCAGCTCACCAGTGACTAGCGGCCCCAATGAGCAGTTCTTC.

The gene calls are TRBV2 and TRBJ1-4; D possibly corresponds to TRBD1 (5 bases). V was pared by 6 bases and J by 4 bases, with 6 bases between. The CDR3 spans 12 residues. CDR1 and CDR2 (germline): SNHLY, FYNNEI. The DNA of the CDR3 is TGTGCCAGCAGCCAGGGTAATGAAAAACTGTTTTTT. It yields the protein CASSQGNEKLFF.

The chain links TRBV28 to TRBJ1-3, with D maybe TRBD1 (5 bases). Germline V CDR1 and CDR2: MDHEN, SYDVKM. V was clipped by 5 bases and J by 0 bases, with 11 bases between them. There are 15 residues in the CDR3. The CDR3 sequence is CASSLVQDSGNTIYF. In DNA form, the CDR3 reads TGTGCCAGCAGTCTGGTACAGGACTCTGGAAACACCATATATTTT.

The gene calls are TRBV2 and TRBJ1-4; 10 nucleotides agree with TRBD1. Germline V gene sequence: CDR1 SNHLY, CDR2 FYNNEI. This CDR3 is built from 14 residues. After removal of 4 bases from V and 4 bases from J, the junction contained 0 bases not matched to a gene. For the CDR3, the DNA is TGTGCCAGCAGTGGGGACAGGGGTAATGAAAAACTGTTTTTT. This codes for CASSGDRGNEKLFF.

The chain couples TRBV10-1 to TRBJ2-1; D may be TRBD2 (6 bases). Trimming took 4 bases from V and 6 from J, leaving 7 bases between them. CDR1 is WNHNN, CDR2 SYGVQD, per germline (reference sequence). The CDR3 totals 12 residues. CDR3 in DNA: TGCGCCAGCAGTGCGACTAGCAATGAGCAGTTCTTC. Translating it yields CASSATSNEQFF.

The rearrangement joins TRBV5-6 to TRBJ2-3; 10 bases fit TRBD2. The germline gives CDR1 SGHDT, CDR2 YYEEEE. V shed 4 bases, J shed 4 bases, and the junction held 6 bases outside the gene matches. The CDR3 is made up of 15 amino acids. In DNA form, the CDR3 reads TGTGCCAGCAGCCCTAGCGGGAGACGGGCAGATACGCAGTATTTT. Protein product: CASSPSGRRADTQYF.